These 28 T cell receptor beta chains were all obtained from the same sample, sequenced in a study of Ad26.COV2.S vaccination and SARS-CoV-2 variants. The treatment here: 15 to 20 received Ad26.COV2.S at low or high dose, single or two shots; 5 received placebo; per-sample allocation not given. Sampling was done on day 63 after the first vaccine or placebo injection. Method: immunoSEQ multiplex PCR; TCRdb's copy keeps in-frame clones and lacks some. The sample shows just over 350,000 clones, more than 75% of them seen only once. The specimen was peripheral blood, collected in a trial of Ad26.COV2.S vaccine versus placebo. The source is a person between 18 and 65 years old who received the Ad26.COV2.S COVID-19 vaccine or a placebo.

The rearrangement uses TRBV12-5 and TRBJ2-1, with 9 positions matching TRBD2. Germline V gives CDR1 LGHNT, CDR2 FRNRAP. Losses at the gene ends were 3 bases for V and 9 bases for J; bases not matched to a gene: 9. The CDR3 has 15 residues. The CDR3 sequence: CASGFFAGGRFEQFF. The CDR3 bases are TGTGCTAGTGGTTTTTTTGCGGGGGGGCGGTTTGAGCAGTTCTTC.

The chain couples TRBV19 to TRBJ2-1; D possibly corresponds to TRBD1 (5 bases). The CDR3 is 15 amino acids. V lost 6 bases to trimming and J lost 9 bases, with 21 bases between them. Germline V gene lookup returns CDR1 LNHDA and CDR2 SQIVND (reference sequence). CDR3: CASSALAQGIFEQFF. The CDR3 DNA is TGTGCCAGTAGCGCTTTGGCTCAGGGCATTTTTGAGCAGTTCTTC.

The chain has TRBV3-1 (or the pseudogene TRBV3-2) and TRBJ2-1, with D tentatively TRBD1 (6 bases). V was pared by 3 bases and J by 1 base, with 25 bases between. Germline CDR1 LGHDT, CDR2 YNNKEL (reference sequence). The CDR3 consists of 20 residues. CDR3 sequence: CASSHNRDIIHGFSYNEQFF. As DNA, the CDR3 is TGTGCCAGCAGCCACAACAGGGACATCATTCATGGATTTTCCTACAATGAGCAGTTCTTC.

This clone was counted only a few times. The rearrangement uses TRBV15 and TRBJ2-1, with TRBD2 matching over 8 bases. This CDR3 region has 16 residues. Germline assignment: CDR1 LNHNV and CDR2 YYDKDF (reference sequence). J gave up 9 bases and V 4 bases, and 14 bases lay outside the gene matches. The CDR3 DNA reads TGTGCCACCAGCACTCCTAATCTCGGACTAGCAGCTGAGCAGTTCTTC. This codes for CATSTPNLGLAAEQFF. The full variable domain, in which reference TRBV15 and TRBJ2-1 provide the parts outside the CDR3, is DAMVIQNPRYQVTQFGKPVTLSCSQTLNHNVMYWYQQKSSQAPKLLFHYYDKDFNNEADTPDNFQSRRPNTSFCFLDIRSPGLGDTAMYLCATSTPNLGLAAEQFFGPGTRLTVL.

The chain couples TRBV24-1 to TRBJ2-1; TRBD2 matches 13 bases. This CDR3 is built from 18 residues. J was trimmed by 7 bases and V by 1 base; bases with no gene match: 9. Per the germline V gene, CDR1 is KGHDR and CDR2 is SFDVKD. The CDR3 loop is CATSDFPGLAGALNEQFF. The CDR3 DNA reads TGTGCCACCAGTGATTTCCCTGGACTAGCGGGAGCTTTGAATGAGCAGTTCTTC.

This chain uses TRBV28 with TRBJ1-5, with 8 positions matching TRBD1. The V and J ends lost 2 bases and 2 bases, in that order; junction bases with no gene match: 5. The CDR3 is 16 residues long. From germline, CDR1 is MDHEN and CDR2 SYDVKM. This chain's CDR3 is CASSLRTGGRNQPQHF. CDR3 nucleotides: TGTGCCAGCAGTTTAAGAACAGGGGGTCGCAATCAGCCCCAGCATTTT.

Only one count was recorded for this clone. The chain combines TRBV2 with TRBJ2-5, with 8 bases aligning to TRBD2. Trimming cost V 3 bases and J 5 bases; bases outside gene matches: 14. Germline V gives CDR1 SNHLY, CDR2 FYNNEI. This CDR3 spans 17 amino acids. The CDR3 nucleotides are TGTGCCAGCAGTGATTCCAGCGGGGGTCTAAAAGGGGAGACCCAGTACTTC. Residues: CASSDSSGGLKGETQYF.

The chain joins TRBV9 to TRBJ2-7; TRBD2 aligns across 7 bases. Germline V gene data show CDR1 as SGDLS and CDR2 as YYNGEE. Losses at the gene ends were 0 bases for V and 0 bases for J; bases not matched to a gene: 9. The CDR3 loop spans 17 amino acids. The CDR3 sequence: CASSVGSAGSSSYEQYF. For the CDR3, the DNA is TGTGCCAGCAGCGTAGGGTCAGCGGGGTCCAGCTCCTACGAGCAGTACTTC.

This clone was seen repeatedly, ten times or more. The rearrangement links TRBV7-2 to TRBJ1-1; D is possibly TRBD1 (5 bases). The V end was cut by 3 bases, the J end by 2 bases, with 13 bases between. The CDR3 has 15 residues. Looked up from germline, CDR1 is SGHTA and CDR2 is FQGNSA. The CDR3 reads CASSFQSGGNTEAFF. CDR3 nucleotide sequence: TGTGCCAGCAGCTTCCAGTCGGGGGGAAACACTGAAGCTTTCTTT.

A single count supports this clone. CDR3 residues: CASSLRTSGRMSEQFF. As DNA, the CDR3 is TGTGCCAGCAGCTTGCGGACTAGCGGGAGGATGAGTGAGCAGTTCTTC. The chain employs TRBV5-4 and TRBJ2-1; 14 nucleotides agree with TRBD2. The germline CDR1 and CDR2 sequences are SGHNT and YYREEE (reference sequence). The CDR3 contains 16 residues. Unmatched junction bases numbered 6, after V lost 1 base and J lost 9 bases.

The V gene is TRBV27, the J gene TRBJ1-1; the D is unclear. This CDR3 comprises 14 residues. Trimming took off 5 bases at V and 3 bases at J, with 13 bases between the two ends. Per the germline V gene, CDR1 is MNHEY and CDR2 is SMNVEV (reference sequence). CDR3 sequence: CASSLKPRDTEAFF. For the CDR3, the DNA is TGTGCCAGCAGTCTTAAGCCGAGGGACACTGAAGCTTTCTTT.

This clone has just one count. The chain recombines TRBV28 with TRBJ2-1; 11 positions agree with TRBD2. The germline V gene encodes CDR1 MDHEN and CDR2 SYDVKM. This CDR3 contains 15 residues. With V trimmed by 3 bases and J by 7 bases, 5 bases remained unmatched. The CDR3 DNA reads TGTGCCAGCAGTTTTGTACTAGCGGGAGCAAATGAGCAGTTCTTC. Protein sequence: CASSFVLAGANEQFF.

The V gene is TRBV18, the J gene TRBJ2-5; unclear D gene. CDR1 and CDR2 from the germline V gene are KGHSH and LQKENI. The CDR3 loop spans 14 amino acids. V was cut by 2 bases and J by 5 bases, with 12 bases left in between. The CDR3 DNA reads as TGTGCCAGCTCACCAATTCTGGCTGGCGAGACCCAGTACTTC. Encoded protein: CASSPILAGETQYF. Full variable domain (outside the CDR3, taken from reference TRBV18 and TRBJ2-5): NAGVMQNPRHLVRRRGQEARLRCSPMKGHSHVYWYRQLPEEGLKFMVYLQKENIIDESGMPKERFSAEFPKEGPSILRIQQVVRGDSAAYFCASSPILAGETQYFGPGTRLLVL.

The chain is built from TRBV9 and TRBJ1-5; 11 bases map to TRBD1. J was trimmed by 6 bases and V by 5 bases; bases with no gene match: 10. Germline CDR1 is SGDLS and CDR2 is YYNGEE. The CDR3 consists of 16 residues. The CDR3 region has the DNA TGTGCCAGCAGTCCTGGACAGGGGGCGTTGGGTCAGCCCCAGCATTTT. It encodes CASSPGQGALGQPQHF. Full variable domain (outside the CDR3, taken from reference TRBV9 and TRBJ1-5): DSGVTQTPKHLITATGQRVTLRCSPRSGDLSVYWYQQSLDQGLQFLIQYYNGEERAKGNILERFSAQQFPDLHSELNLSSLELGDSALYFCASSPGQGALGQPQHFGDGTRLSIL.

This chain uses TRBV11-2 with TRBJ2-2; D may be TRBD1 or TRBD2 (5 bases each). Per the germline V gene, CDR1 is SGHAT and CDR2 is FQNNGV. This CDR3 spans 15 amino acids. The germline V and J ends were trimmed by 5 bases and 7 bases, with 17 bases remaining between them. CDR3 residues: CASSPSWGSGGELFF. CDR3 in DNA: TGTGCCAGCAGCCCCTCCTGGGGGTCAGGCGGGGAGCTGTTTTTT.

The CDR3 DNA reads as TGCGCCAGCAGTGAGATAGGGACTAGCTATTACGAGCAGTACTTC. Translating it yields CASSEIGTSYYEQYF. The chain recombines TRBV10-2 with TRBJ2-7, with 9 bases fitting TRBD2. V was clipped by 2 bases and J by 4 bases; unmatched bases: 6. The CDR3 has 15 amino acids. Germline-derived CDR1 and CDR2 are WSHSY and SAAADI.

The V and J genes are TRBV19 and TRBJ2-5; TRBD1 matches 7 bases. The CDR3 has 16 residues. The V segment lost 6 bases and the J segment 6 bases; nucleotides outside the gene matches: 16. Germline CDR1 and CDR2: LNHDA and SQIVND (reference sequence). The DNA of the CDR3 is TGTGCCAGTAGAGCGGTTCATAGACAGGGCTTGAAGACCCAGTACTTC. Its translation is CASRAVHRQGLKTQYF.

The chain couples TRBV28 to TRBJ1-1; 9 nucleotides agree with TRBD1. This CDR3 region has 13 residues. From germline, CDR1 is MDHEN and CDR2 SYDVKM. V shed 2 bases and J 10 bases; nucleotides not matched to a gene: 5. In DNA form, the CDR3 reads TGTGCCAGCAGTTTAAGGGGACAGGGAACAGCTTTCTTT. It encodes CASSLRGQGTAFF. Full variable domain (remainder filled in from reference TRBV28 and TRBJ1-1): DVKVTQSSRYLVKRTGEKVFLECVQDMDHENMFWYRQDPGLGLRLIYFSYDVKMKEKGDIPEGYSVSREKKERFSLILESASTNQTSMYLCASSLRGQGTAFFGQGTRLTVV.

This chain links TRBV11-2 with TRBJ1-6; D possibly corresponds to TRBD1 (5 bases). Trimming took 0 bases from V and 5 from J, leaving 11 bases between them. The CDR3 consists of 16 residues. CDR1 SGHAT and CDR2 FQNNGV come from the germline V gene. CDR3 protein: CASSLDLGGNNSPLHF. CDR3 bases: TGTGCCAGCAGCTTAGATCTTGGGGGAAATAATTCACCCCTCCACTTT. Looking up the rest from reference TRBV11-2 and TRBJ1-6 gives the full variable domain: EAGVAQSPRYKIIEKRQSVAFWCNPISGHATLYWYQQILGQGPKLLIQFQNNGVVDDSQLPKDRFSAERLKGVDSTLKIQPAKLEDSAVYLCASSLDLGGNNSPLHFGNGTRLTVT.

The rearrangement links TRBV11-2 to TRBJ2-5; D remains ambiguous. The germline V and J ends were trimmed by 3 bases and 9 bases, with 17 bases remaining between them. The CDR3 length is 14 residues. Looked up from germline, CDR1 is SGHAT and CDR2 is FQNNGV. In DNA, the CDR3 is TGTGCCAGCAGCTTCCCGACTCGTAATCAGTCCCAGTACTTC. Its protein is CASSFPTRNQSQYF.

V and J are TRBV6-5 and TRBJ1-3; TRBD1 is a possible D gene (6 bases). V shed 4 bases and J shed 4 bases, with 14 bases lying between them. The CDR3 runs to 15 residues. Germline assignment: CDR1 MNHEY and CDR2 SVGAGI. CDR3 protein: CASSSPRGIGNTIYF. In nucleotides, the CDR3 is TGTGCCAGCAGTTCCCCGAGGGGGATCGGAAACACCATATATTTT.

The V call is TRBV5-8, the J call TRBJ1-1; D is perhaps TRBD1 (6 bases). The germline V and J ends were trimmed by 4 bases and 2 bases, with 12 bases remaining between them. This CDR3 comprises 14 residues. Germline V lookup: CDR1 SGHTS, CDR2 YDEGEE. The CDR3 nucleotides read TGTGCCAGCAGCCCGACAGGTGTCAACACTGAAGCTTTCTTT. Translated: CASSPTGVNTEAFF.

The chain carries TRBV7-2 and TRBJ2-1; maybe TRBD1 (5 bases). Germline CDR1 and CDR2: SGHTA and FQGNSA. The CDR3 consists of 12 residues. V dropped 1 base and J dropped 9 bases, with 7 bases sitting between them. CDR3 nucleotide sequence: TGTGCCAGCAGCTTAGGGGGCATTGAGCAGTTCTTC. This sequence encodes CASSLGGIEQFF.

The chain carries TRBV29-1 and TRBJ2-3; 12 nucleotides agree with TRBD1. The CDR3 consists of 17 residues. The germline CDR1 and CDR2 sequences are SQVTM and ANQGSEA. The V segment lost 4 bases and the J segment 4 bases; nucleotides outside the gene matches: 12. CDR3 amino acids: CSVGNPGTGGPADTQYF. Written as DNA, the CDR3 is TGCAGCGTTGGAAACCCCGGGACAGGGGGCCCCGCAGATACGCAGTATTTT.

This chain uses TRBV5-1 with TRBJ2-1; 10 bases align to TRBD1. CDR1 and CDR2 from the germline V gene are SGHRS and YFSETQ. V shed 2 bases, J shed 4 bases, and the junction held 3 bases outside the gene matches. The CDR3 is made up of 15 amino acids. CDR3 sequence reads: CASSFGGQGYNEQFF. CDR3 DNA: TGCGCCAGCAGCTTTGGGGGACAGGGGTACAATGAGCAGTTCTTC.

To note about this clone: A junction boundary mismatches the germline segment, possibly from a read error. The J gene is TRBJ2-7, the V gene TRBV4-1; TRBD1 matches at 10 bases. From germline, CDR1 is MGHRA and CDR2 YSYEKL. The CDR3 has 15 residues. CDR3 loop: CASSPTGGGSFEQYF. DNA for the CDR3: TGCGCCAGCAGCCCGACAGGGGGCGGATCCTTCGAGCAGTACTTC.

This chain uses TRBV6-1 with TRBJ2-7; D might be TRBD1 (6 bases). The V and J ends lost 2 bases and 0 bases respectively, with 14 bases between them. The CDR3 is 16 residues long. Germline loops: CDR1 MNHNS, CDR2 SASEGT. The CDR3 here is CASSETPTGSSYEQYF. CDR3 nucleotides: TGTGCCAGCAGTGAAACCCCGACAGGTAGCTCCTACGAGCAGTACTTC.

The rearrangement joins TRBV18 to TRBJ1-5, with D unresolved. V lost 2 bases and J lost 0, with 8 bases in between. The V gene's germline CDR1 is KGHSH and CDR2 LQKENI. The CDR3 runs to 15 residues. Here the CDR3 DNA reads TGTGCCAGCTCACCAACGGATTATAGCAATCAGCCCCAGCATTTT. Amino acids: CASSPTDYSNQPQHF.